This TCR beta chain came from a study of cytomegalovirus exposure and HLA in healthy donors. This PCR relied on a set of 60 Vbeta primers and 13 Jbeta primers. Sequenced by immunoSEQ multiplex PCR; TCRdb stores in-frame clones only, minus some. The sample lists approximately 210,000 clones, about four fifths occurring once. This TCR came from a man aged 18 to 35 in good health and CMV-seronegative. Sequenced material: PBMCs.

CDR3 DNA: TGCGCCAGCAGCCAAGATCGGGGACTAGCCAAAAACATTCAGTACTTC. Residues: CASSQDRGLAKNIQYF. V usage is TRBV4-3 and J usage is TRBJ2-4, with TRBD2 as a possible D gene (6 bases). V lost 0 bases to trimming and J lost 0 bases, with 9 bases between them. In germline, CDR1 is LGHNA, CDR2 YSLEER. The CDR3 sequence is 16 residues long.